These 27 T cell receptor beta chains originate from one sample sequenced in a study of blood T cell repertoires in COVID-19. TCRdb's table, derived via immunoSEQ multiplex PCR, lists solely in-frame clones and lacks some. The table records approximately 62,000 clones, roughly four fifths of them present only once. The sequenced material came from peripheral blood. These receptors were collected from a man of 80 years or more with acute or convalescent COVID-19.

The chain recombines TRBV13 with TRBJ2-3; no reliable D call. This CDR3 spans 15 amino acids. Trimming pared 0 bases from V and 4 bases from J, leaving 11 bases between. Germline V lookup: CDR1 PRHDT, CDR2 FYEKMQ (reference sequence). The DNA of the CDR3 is TGTGCCAGCAGCTTAGGGGCTAGTCCCGCAGATACGCAGTATTTT. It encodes CASSLGASPADTQYF.

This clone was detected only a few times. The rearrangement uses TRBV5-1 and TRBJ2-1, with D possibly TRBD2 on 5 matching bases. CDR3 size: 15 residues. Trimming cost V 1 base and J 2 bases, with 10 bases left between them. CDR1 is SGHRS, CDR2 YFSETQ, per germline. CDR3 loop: CASSLLGEPYNEQFF. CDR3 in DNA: TGCGCCAGCAGCTTGCTCGGGGAACCCTACAATGAGCAGTTCTTC.

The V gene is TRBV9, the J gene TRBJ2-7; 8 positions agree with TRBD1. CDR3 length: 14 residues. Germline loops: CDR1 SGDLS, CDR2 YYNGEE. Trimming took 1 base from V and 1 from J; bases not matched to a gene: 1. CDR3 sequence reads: CASSVQGASYEQYF. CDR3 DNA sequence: TGTGCCAGCAGCGTACAGGGGGCATCCTACGAGCAGTACTTC.

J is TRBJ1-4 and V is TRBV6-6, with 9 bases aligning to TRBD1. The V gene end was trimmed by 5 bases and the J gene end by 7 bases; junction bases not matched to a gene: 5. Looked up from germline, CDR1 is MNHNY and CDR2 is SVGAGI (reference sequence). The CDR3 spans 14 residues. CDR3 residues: CASSTGTGTEKLFF. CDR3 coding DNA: TGTGCCAGCAGTACCGGGACAGGGACTGAAAAACTGTTTTTT.

CDR3 region: CASSYSRGGTGELFF. CDR3 bases: TGTGCCAGCAGTTACTCGCGGGGGGGCACCGGGGAGCTGTTTTTT. J is TRBJ2-2 and V is TRBV6-6, with TRBD2 identical over 9 bases. Germline CDR1 reads MNHNY; CDR2 reads SVGAGI (reference sequence). V trimming: 0 bases; J trimming: 4 bases; junction bases outside the gene matches: 0. CDR3 length: 15 residues.

Here the CDR3 reads CASRHRENTEAFF. In DNA, the CDR3 is TGTGCCAGCAGACACAGAGAGAACACTGAAGCTTTCTTT. The chain links TRBV27 to TRBJ1-1; no clear D gene. The CDR3 runs to 13 residues. The V end lost 6 bases, the J end lost 1 base, and 9 bases lay between the germline ends. Germline loops: CDR1 MNHEY, CDR2 SMNVEV (reference sequence).

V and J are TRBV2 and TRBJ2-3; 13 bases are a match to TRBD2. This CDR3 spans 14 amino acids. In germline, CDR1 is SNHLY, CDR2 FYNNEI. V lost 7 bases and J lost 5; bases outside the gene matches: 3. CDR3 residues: CASKGTSGEDTQYF. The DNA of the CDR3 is TGTGCCAGCAAAGGGACTAGCGGGGAAGATACGCAGTATTTT. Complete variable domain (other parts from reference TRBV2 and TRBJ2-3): EPEVTQTPSHQVTQMGQEVILRCVPISNHLYFYWYRQILGQKVEFLVSFYNNEISEKSEIFDDQFSVERPDGSNFTLKIRSTKLEDSAMYFCASKGTSGEDTQYFGPGTRLTVL.

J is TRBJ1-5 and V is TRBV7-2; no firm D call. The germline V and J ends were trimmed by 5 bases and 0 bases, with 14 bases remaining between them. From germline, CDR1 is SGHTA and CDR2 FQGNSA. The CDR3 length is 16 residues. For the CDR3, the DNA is TGTGCCAGCAGCCTCCTGCGGGGTTTTAGCAATCAGCCCCAGCATTTT. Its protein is CASSLLRGFSNQPQHF.

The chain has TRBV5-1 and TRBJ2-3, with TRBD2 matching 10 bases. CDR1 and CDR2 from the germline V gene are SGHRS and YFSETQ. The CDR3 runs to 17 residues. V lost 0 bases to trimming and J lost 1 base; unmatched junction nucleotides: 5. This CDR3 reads CASSLGASGGRTDTQYF. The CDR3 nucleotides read TGCGCCAGCAGCTTGGGAGCTAGCGGGGGCCGCACAGATACGCAGTATTTT.

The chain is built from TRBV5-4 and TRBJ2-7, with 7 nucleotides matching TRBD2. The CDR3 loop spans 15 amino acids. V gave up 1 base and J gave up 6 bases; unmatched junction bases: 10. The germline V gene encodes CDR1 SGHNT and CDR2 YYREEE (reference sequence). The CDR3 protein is CASSLPERGGREQYF. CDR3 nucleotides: TGTGCCAGCAGCTTGCCAGAGCGGGGAGGGCGCGAGCAGTACTTC.

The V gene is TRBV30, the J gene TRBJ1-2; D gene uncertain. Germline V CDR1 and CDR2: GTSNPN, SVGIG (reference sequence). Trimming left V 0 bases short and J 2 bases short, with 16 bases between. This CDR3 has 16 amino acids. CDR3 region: CAWSVLQISGNYGYTF. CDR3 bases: TGTGCCTGGAGTGTACTCCAGATAAGCGGGAACTATGGCTACACCTTC. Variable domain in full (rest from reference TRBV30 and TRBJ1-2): SQTIHQWPATLVQPVGSPLSLECTVEGTSNPNLYWYRQAAGRGLQLLFYSVGIGQISSEVPQNLSASRPQDRQFILSSKKLLLSDSGFYLCAWSVLQISGNYGYTFGSGTRLTVV.

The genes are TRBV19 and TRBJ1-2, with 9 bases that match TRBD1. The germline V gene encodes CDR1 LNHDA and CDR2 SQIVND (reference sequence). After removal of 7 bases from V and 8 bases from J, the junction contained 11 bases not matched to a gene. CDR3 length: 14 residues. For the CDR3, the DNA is TGTGCCAGTATGAGGGGGGACAGGGCGGGCGGCTACACCTTC. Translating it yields CASMRGDRAGGYTF.

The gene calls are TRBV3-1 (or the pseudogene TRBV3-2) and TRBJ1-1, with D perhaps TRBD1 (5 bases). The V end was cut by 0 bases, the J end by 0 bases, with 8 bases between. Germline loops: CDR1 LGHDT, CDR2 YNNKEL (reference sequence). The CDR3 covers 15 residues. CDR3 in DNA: TGTGCCAGCAGCCAAGAAACAGGAATGAACACTGAAGCTTTCTTT. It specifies CASSQETGMNTEAFF.

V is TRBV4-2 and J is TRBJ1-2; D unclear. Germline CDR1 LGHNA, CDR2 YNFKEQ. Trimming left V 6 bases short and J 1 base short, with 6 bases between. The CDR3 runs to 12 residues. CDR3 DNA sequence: TGTGCCAGCAGGCCGGGTAACTATGGCTACACCTTC. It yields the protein CASRPGNYGYTF.

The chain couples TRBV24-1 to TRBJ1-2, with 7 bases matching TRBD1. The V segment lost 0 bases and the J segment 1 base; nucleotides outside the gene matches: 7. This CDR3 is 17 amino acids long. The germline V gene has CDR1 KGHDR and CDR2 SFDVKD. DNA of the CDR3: TGTGCCACCAGTGATTTGCCCGACAGGGTTAGTAACTATGGCTACACCTTC. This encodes CATSDLPDRVSNYGYTF.

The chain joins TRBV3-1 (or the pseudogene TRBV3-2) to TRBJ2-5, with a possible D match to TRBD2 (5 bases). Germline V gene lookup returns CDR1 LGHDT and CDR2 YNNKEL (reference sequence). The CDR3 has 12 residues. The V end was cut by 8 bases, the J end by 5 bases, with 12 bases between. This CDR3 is CASFSEWETQYF. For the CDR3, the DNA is TGTGCCAGCTTTAGCGAATGGGAGACCCAGTACTTC.

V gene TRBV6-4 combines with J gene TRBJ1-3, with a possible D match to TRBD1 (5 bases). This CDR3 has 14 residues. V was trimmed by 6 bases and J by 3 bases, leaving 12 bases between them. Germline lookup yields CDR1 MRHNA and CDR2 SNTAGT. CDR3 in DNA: TGTGCCAGCAGATATGGACATCATGGAAACACCATATATTTT. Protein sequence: CASRYGHHGNTIYF.

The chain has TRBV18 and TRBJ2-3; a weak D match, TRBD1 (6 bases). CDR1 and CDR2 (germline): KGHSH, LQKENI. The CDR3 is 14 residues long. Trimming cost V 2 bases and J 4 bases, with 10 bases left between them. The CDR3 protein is CASSPDRQSDTQYF. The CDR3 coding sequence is TGTGCCAGCTCACCAGACAGGCAGTCAGATACGCAGTATTTT. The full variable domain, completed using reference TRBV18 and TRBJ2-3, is NAGVMQNPRHLVRRRGQEARLRCSPMKGHSHVYWYRQLPEEGLKFMVYLQKENIIDESGMPKERFSAEFPKEGPSILRIQQVVRGDSAAYFCASSPDRQSDTQYFGPGTRLTVL.

CDR3 DNA: TGTGCCAGCAGCTGGTTCTCTGGAGGTCAGCCCCAGCATTTT. Protein: CASSWFSGGQPQHF. J is TRBJ1-5 and V is TRBV2; D not resolved. Deletions cut 6 bases from V and 6 bases from J, with 15 bases between. The CDR3 runs to 14 residues. The germline V gene has CDR1 SNHLY and CDR2 FYNNEI. The whole variable domain, filled in from reference TRBV2 and TRBJ1-5, reads EPEVTQTPSHQVTQMGQEVILRCVPISNHLYFYWYRQILGQKVEFLVSFYNNEISEKSEIFDDQFSVERPDGSNFTLKIRSTKLEDSAMYFCASSWFSGGQPQHFGDGTRLSIL.

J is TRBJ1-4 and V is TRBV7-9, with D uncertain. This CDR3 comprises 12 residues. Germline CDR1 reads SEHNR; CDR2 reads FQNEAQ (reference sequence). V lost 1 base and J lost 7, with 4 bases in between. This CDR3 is CASSLESEKLFF. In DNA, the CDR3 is TGTGCCAGCAGCTTAGAGAGTGAAAAACTGTTTTTT.

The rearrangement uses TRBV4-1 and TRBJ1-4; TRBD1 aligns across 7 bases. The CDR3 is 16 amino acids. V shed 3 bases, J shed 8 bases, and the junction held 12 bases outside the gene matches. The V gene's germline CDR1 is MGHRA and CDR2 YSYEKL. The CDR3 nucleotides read TGCGCCAGCAGCCAGCCAACGACAGGGAAAGGGGAAAAACTGTTTTTT. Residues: CASSQPTTGKGEKLFF.

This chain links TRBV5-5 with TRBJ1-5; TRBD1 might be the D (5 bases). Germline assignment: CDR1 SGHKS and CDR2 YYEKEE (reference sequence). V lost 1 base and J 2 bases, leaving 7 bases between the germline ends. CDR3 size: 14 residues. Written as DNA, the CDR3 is TGTGCCAGCAGCTTGCGCAGGGGCAATCAGCCCCAGCATTTT. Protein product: CASSLRRGNQPQHF.

The CDR3 protein is CASSQDWRSVGGTDTQYF. The DNA of the CDR3 is TGTGCCAGCAGCCAAGATTGGAGGTCAGTGGGCGGGACAGATACGCAGTATTTT. This rearrangement joins TRBV3-1 (or the pseudogene TRBV3-2) to TRBJ2-3; D might be TRBD2 (5 bases). The CDR3 contains 18 residues. V was pared by 0 bases and J by 3 bases, with 19 bases between. Germline V gene sequence: CDR1 LGHDT, CDR2 YNNKEL (reference sequence).

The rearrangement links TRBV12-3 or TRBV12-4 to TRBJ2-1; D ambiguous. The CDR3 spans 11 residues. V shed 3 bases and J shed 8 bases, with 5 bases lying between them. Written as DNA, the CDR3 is TGTGCCAGCAGTTTCGGGTATGAGCAGTTCTTC. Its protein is CASSFGYEQFF.

CDR3 nucleotide sequence: TGTGCCAGCAGTCTAGTGGATCCAGCGGGGGGGCAAGAGACCCAGTACTTC. Amino acid sequence: CASSLVDPAGGQETQYF. The chain joins TRBV11-2 to TRBJ2-5; TRBD2 matches at 10 bases. The CDR3 extends over 17 amino acids. Germline CDR1 reads SGHAT; CDR2 reads FQNNGV. V was clipped by 6 bases and J by 2 bases; unmatched bases: 12.

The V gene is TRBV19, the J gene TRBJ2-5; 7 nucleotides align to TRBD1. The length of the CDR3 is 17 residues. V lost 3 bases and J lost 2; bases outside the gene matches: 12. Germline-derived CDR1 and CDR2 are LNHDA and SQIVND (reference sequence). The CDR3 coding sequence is TGTGCCAGTAGTATTATTAGGGCAGGGGGTCGTCAAGAGACCCAGTACTTC. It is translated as CASSIIRAGGRQETQYF.

CDR3 region: CASSVGGNTEAFF. CDR3 sequence (DNA): TGTGCCAGCAGTGTGGGGGGGAACACTGAAGCTTTCTTT. This chain uses TRBV14 with TRBJ1-1, with D maybe TRBD1 (5 bases). This CDR3 is built from 13 residues. Trimming shortened V by 6 bases and J by 1 base, and 9 bases separated the two germline ends. Germline values: CDR1 SGHDN, CDR2 FVKESK.